The 6 T cell receptor beta chains reported below all come from one sample, sequenced in a study of cytomegalovirus exposure and HLA in healthy donors. 60 Vbeta and 13 Jbeta primers were used in PCR. TCRdb keeps only in-frame clones here, not all; method: immunoSEQ multiplex PCR. The table includes around 200,000 clones, 70% to 75% detected once. What was sequenced was PBMCs. These receptors were taken from a man aged 25 to 45 in good health and CMV-seropositive.

The chain uses TRBV5-8 and TRBJ2-7; TRBD1 agrees at 8 bases. The J segment lost 2 bases and the V segment lost 0 bases, leaving 13 bases of the junction unmatched. The CDR3 sequence is 18 residues long. CDR1 and CDR2 from the germline V gene are SGHTS and YDEGEE. CDR3 residues: CASSLEFPDRESPYEQYF. CDR3 DNA: TGTGCCAGCAGCTTGGAGTTCCCGGACAGGGAGTCACCCTACGAGCAGTACTTC.

The chain recombines TRBV7-2 with TRBJ2-7; D possibly corresponds to TRBD1 (5 bases). This CDR3 has 14 residues. Trimming cost V 0 bases and J 0 bases, with 6 bases left between them. Germline V gene lookup returns CDR1 SGHTA and CDR2 FQGNSA. The chain's CDR3 is CASSLATGSYEQYF. The CDR3 DNA is TGTGCCAGCAGCTTAGCAACAGGCTCCTACGAGCAGTACTTC.

The genes are TRBV18 and TRBJ1-1; weak D call: TRBD1 (6 bases). V dropped 8 bases and J dropped 1 base, with 11 bases sitting between them. From germline, CDR1 is KGHSH and CDR2 LQKENI. The CDR3 totals 13 residues. The CDR3 nucleotides read TGTGCCAGCGGCTCGGACAGGAACACTGAAGCTTTCTTT. Translated: CASGSDRNTEAFF.

This rearrangement joins TRBV18 to TRBJ1-1; a possible D gene is TRBD1 (6 bases). The V gene lost 3 bases and the J gene lost 2 bases, with 10 bases spanning the gap. Germline lookup yields CDR1 KGHSH and CDR2 LQKENI. This CDR3 has 14 residues. The CDR3 DNA follows: TGTGCCAGCTCACCCTGGACAGAAAACACTGAAGCTTTCTTT. This translates into CASSPWTENTEAFF. The full variable domain, rest sourced from reference TRBV18 and TRBJ1-1, is NAGVMQNPRHLVRRRGQEARLRCSPMKGHSHVYWYRQLPEEGLKFMVYLQKENIIDESGMPKERFSAEFPKEGPSILRIQQVVRGDSAAYFCASSPWTENTEAFFGQGTRLTVV.

The chain carries TRBV30 and TRBJ2-7; D is perhaps TRBD1 (7 bases). The CDR3 sequence is 14 residues long. V lost 2 bases and J lost 0, with 11 bases in between. The germline CDR1 and CDR2 sequences are GTSNPN and SVGIG (reference sequence). CDR3: CAWSPGGSSYEQYF. The CDR3, as DNA: TGTGCCTGGAGTCCAGGGGGGAGCTCCTACGAGCAGTACTTC.

The V gene is TRBV13, the J gene TRBJ2-1, with D uncertain. The CDR3 spans 15 residues. V lost 5 bases and J lost 0, with 11 bases in between. In germline, CDR1 is PRHDT, CDR2 FYEKMQ (reference sequence). CDR3 sequence: CASSLPPISYNEQFF. The CDR3, as DNA: TGTGCCAGCAGCCTACCACCGATCTCCTACAATGAGCAGTTCTTC.